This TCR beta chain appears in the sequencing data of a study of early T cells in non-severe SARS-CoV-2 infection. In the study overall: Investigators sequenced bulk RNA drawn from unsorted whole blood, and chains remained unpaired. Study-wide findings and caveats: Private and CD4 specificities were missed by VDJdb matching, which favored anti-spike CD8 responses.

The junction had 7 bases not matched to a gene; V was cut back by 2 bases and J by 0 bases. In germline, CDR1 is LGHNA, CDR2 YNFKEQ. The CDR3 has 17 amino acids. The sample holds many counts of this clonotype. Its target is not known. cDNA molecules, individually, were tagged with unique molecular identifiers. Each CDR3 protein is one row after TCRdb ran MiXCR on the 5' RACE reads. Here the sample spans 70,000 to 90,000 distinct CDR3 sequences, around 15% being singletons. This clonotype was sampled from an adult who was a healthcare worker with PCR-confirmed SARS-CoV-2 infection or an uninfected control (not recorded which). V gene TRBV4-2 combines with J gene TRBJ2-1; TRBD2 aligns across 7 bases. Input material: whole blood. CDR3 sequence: CASSQPIAGSSYNEQFF. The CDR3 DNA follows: TGTGCCAGCAGCCAACCGATAGCGGGTAGCTCCTACAATGAGCAGTTCTTC.